The clone carrying this T cell receptor (beta chain) showed up many times. Its target is not known. Patients aged 18 to 65 with hyperthyroidism were newly diagnosed, with duration under 2 months. J lost 6 bases, V lost 5 bases, and 7 bases had no gene match. The CDR3 has 14 residues. Germline V lookup: CDR1 SEHNR, CDR2 FQNEAQ (reference sequence). This record comes from a study of T cells in Graves' hyperthyroidism and ophthalmopathy. General study findings and limits: Blood also carried most thyroid clonotypes expanded above 0.001.

Amplified TCR beta CDR3 regions derived from RNA transcripts. HTBI primers were employed in a first-round RT-PCR of the TCR CDR3. TCRdb re-called the multiplex PCR reads through MiXCR, storing one row per CDR3 protein. Of around 700,000 distinct CDR3 sequences listed, around 19% are singletons. Sample: blood. The TCR was taken from a woman between 45 and 65 years old with Graves' hyperthyroidism that later progressed to Graves' ophthalmopathy. The V gene is TRBV7-9, the J gene TRBJ2-1; 7 bases line up with TRBD1. The CDR3 is CASSPWDSLNEQFF. For the CDR3, the DNA is TGTGCCAGCAGCCCCTGGGACAGTCTCAATGAGCAGTTCTTC.